This T cell receptor (beta chain) is from a study of CD4+ T cells in melanoma. Using immunoSEQ multiplex PCR, the repertoire was profiled, and TCRdb retains in-frame clones only, with some absent. In the table there are some 13,000 clones, 68% of which are singletons. CDR3 length: 17 amino acids. CDR1 and CDR2 from the germline V gene are ENHRY and SYGVKD. V lost 0 bases, J lost 2 bases, and 14 bases lay in between. About this clone: Its cognate antigen is unknown.

The study, taken as a whole, reports: In melanoma, neoantigen-specific CD4+ T cells reportedly differed in differentiation state.

The source is a human donor with melanoma. The chain uses TRBV10-3 and TRBJ1-3; D is perhaps TRBD1 (5 bases). The sample taken for sequencing was cells from a culture (not recorded whether cultured in vitro). The CDR3 spells CAISESGGAPPGNTIYF. The CDR3 nucleotides read TGTGCCATCAGTGAGTCAGGAGGGGCCCCCCCTGGAAACACCATATATTTT.